The count of the clone carrying this T cell receptor (beta chain) is one. Clones were read by immunoSEQ multiplex PCR, and TCRdb kept only the in-frame ones, dropping some. This sample has 25,000 to 30,000 clones, with around 74% found just once. The treatment was: preoperative locoregional IRX-2 cytokine immunotherapy. This phase Ib study tested locoregional IRX-2 cytokine immunotherapy given before surgery. The data are from a study of preoperative IRX-2 immunotherapy in early breast cancer. CDR3 length: 16 residues. Trimming at V came to 6 bases and at J to 6 bases, leaving 12 bases not matched to a gene.

The sequenced sample was lymph node tissue, obtained after IRX-2 immunotherapy. The J gene is TRBJ2-2, the V gene TRBV23-1; TRBD2 matches at 8 bases. TRBV23-1 qualifies as an ORF whose function is uncertain. The sequence came from a human donor with breast cancer. CDR3 region: CASSQDVPGGPGELFF. The DNA for the CDR3 is TGCGCCAGCAGCCAAGATGTTCCGGGAGGGCCCGGGGAGCTGTTTTTT.